Listed below are T cell receptor beta chains from one sample, sequenced in a study of cytomegalovirus exposure and HLA in healthy donors. Here immunoSEQ multiplex PCR was the method, and the copy in TCRdb shows in-frame clones only, minus some. Among 70,000 or so clones listed, about nine tenths were seen once. The specimen sequenced was PBMCs. The receptors stem from a woman in her 30s in good health and CMV-seronegative. CDR3s include the opening cysteine and the closing phenylalanine or tryptophan. A D gene is named only where the DNA matches it firmly. Some rows mark clone size as missing; the rest say once, few, many or name a class of expanded clone.

d_gene: NA
v_gene: TRBV5-5
j_gene: TRBJ1-4
len: 14
abundance: few
CDR3aa: CASSLGRGDEKLFF
CDR3nt: TGTGCCAGCAGCTTAGGAAGGGGCGATGAAAAACTGTTTTTT

d_gene: TRBD1
v_gene: TRBV28
j_gene: TRBJ2-1
len: 15
abundance: NA
CDR3aa: CASRAPGQANNEQFF
CDR3nt: TGTGCCAGCAGGGCCCCGGGACAGGCAAACAATGAGCAGTTCTTC

d_gene: NA
v_gene: TRBV18
j_gene: TRBJ1-1
len: 13
abundance: NA
CDR3aa: CASSPTGGTEAFF
CDR3nt: TGTGCCAGCTCACCGACGGGGGGTACTGAAGCTTTCTTT

d_gene: NA
v_gene: TRBV5-4
j_gene: TRBJ2-3
len: 16
abundance: NA
CDR3aa: CASSLAAPRLTDTQYF
CDR3nt: TGTGCCAGCAGCTTGGCCGCACCCAGGTTAACAGATACGCAGTATTTT

d_gene: TRBD2
v_gene: TRBV5-1
j_gene: TRBJ2-1
len: 15
abundance: NA
CDR3aa: CASSLVLAGKDEQFF
CDR3nt: TGCGCCAGCAGCTTGGTGCTAGCGGGCAAGGATGAGCAGTTCTTC

d_gene: NA
v_gene: TRBV27
j_gene: TRBJ2-5
len: 16
abundance: NA
CDR3aa: CASSPLSAGLQETQYF
CDR3nt: TGTGCCAGCAGTCCTCTCTCCGCGGGGCTACAAGAGACCCAGTACTTC

d_gene: NA
v_gene: TRBV25-1
j_gene: TRBJ2-7
len: 13
abundance: NA
CDR3aa: CASSTPGTYEQYF
CDR3nt: TGTGCCAGCAGTACTCCCGGGACCTACGAGCAGTACTTC

d_gene: TRBD1
v_gene: TRBV28
j_gene: TRBJ1-2
len: 14
abundance: NA
CDR3aa: CASRGTGGNYGYTF
CDR3nt: TGTGCCAGCAGGGGAACAGGGGGCAACTATGGCTACACCTTC

d_gene: NA
v_gene: TRBV11-1
j_gene: TRBJ1-1
len: 13
abundance: NA
CDR3aa: CASSQGLSTEAFF
CDR3nt: TGTGCCAGCAGCCAGGGGTTGAGCACTGAAGCTTTCTTT

d_gene: NA
v_gene: TRBV11-3
j_gene: TRBJ2-1
len: 15
abundance: NA
CDR3aa: CASSLGKGAYNEQFF
CDR3nt: TGTGCCAGCAGCTTAGGGAAAGGGGCCTACAATGAGCAGTTCTTC

d_gene: TRBD1
v_gene: TRBV28
j_gene: TRBJ2-3
len: 14
abundance: NA
CDR3aa: CATRGGETPHTQYF
CDR3nt: TGTGCCACCCGAGGGGGCGAAACCCCCCATACGCAGTATTTT

d_gene: NA
v_gene: TRBV7-6
j_gene: TRBJ1-6
len: 14
abundance: few
CDR3aa: CASRPGQDNSPLHF
CDR3nt: TGTGCCAGCAGACCGGGACAAGATAATTCACCCCTCCACTTT

d_gene: TRBD2
v_gene: TRBV4-2
j_gene: TRBJ2-5
len: 16
abundance: NA
CDR3aa: CASSQEFASGRKTQYF
CDR3nt: TGTGCCAGCAGCCAAGAATTTGCTAGCGGGAGAAAGACCCAGTACTTC

d_gene: NA
v_gene: TRBV29-1
j_gene: TRBJ1-1
len: 12
abundance: NA
CDR3aa: CSVEQGGSRAFF
CDR3nt: TGCAGCGTTGAACAGGGAGGGTCGAGAGCTTTCTTT

d_gene: NA
v_gene: TRBV11-2
j_gene: TRBJ2-2
len: 16
abundance: once
CDR3aa: CASSLLSLANTGELFF
CDR3nt: TGTGCCAGCAGCTTACTGTCACTAGCGAACACCGGGGAGCTGTTTTTT

d_gene: TRBD1
v_gene: TRBV27
j_gene: TRBJ1-5
len: 17
abundance: NA
CDR3aa: CASSLGRTGDSNQPQHF
CDR3nt: TGTGCCAGCAGCTTGGGGCGGACAGGGGATAGCAATCAGCCCCAGCATTTT

d_gene: TRBD2
v_gene: TRBV5-1
j_gene: TRBJ2-3
len: 14
abundance: once
CDR3aa: CASSLGTTTDTQYF
CDR3nt: TGCGCCAGCAGCCTAGGGACTACCACAGATACGCAGTATTTT

d_gene: TRBD1
v_gene: TRBV9
j_gene: TRBJ2-7
len: 15
abundance: NA
CDR3aa: CASSPRTGRNYEQYF
CDR3nt: TGTGCCAGCAGCCCCCGGACAGGGAGAAACTACGAGCAGTACTTC

d_gene: NA
v_gene: TRBV7-3
j_gene: TRBJ1-1
len: 13
abundance: NA
CDR3aa: CASSLTVNTEAFF
CDR3nt: TGTGCCAGCAGCCTGACAGTGAACACTGAAGCTTTCTTT

d_gene: TRBD1
v_gene: TRBV18
j_gene: TRBJ1-5
len: 20
abundance: once
CDR3aa: CASSDGVPGTGAYSNQPQHF
CDR3nt: TGTGCCAGCTCAGATGGGGTTCCCGGGACAGGGGCCTATAGCAATCAGCCCCAGCATTTT

d_gene: NA
v_gene: TRBV30
j_gene: TRBJ1-2
len: 15
abundance: NA
CDR3aa: CAWSVGNSGNYGYTF
CDR3nt: TGTGCCTGGAGTGTAGGGAACTCGGGGAACTATGGCTACACCTTC

d_gene: NA
v_gene: TRBV19
j_gene: TRBJ1-2
len: 13
abundance: NA
CDR3aa: CASSLLRGDGYTF
CDR3nt: TGTGCCAGTAGTCTACTTCGGGGGGACGGCTACACCTTC

d_gene: TRBD1
v_gene: TRBV9
j_gene: TRBJ2-6
len: 18
abundance: NA
CDR3aa: CASSAQTGDASGANVLTF
CDR3nt: TGTGCCAGCAGCGCCCAGACAGGGGATGCTTCGGGGGCCAACGTCCTGACTTTC

d_gene: NA
v_gene: TRBV6-5
j_gene: TRBJ2-7
len: 15
abundance: NA
CDR3aa: CATLPPSGGSYEQYF
CDR3nt: TGTGCCACCTTACCCCCAAGCGGAGGTTCCTACGAGCAGTACTTC

d_gene: NA
v_gene: TRBV7-2
j_gene: TRBJ1-2
len: 14
abundance: once
CDR3aa: CASSPGREGGGYTF
CDR3nt: TGTGCCAGCAGCCCGGGACGGGAGGGAGGGGGCTACACCTTC

d_gene: TRBD2
v_gene: TRBV5-6
j_gene: TRBJ2-7
len: 15
abundance: NA
CDR3aa: CASSLSSGSSYEQYF
CDR3nt: TGTGCCAGCAGCTTATCCAGCGGGAGCTCCTACGAGCAGTACTTC

d_gene: TRBD1
v_gene: TRBV25-1
j_gene: TRBJ2-5
len: 14
abundance: NA
CDR3aa: CASGLTGLRETQYF
CDR3nt: TGTGCCAGCGGCCTGACAGGGTTGCGCGAGACCCAGTACTTC

d_gene: TRBD2
v_gene: TRBV14
j_gene: TRBJ2-2
len: 19
abundance: NA
CDR3aa: CASSQQLLAGGVRTGELFF
CDR3nt: TGTGCCAGCAGCCAACAATTGCTAGCGGGAGGTGTGAGGACCGGGGAGCTGTTTTTT

d_gene: NA
v_gene: TRBV9
j_gene: TRBJ2-7
len: 17
abundance: NA
CDR3aa: CASSKSQNRDDSYEQYF
CDR3nt: TGTGCCAGCAGCAAATCCCAGAACAGGGACGATAGCTACGAGCAGTACTTC

d_gene: NA
v_gene: TRBV14
j_gene: TRBJ2-7
len: 14
abundance: NA
CDR3aa: CASSYRDRAYEQYF
CDR3nt: TGTGCCAGCAGCTACAGGGATAGGGCCTACGAGCAGTACTTC

d_gene: NA
v_gene: TRBV7-9
j_gene: TRBJ2-5
len: 16
abundance: once
CDR3aa: CASSPRLGYHSETQYF
CDR3nt: TGTGCCAGCAGTCCTAGACTAGGGTACCATTCAGAGACCCAGTACTTC

d_gene: NA
v_gene: TRBV5-1
j_gene: TRBJ1-1
len: 13
abundance: NA
CDR3aa: CASSLSRNTEAFF
CDR3nt: TGCGCCAGCAGCTTGAGTAGGAACACTGAAGCTTTCTTT

d_gene: TRBD1
v_gene: TRBV28
j_gene: TRBJ2-7
len: 16
abundance: NA
CDR3aa: CASSLRQGRHSYEQYF
CDR3nt: TGTGCCAGCAGTCTTAGACAGGGGCGCCACTCCTACGAGCAGTACTTC

d_gene: NA
v_gene: TRBV6-1
j_gene: TRBJ2-7
len: 11
abundance: NA
CDR3aa: CASSEGGREVF
CDR3nt: TGTGCCAGCAGTGAAGGCGGGCGAGAGGTCTTC

d_gene: NA
v_gene: TRBV4-2
j_gene: TRBJ2-1
len: 16
abundance: NA
CDR3aa: CASSQDLRERTNEQFF
CDR3nt: TGTGCCAGCAGCCAAGATTTACGGGAGAGGACCAATGAGCAGTTCTTC

d_gene: TRBD1
v_gene: TRBV13
j_gene: TRBJ1-2
len: 16
abundance: NA
CDR3aa: CASSPWTGGSDYGYTF
CDR3nt: TGTGCCAGCAGCCCTTGGACAGGGGGTAGTGACTATGGCTACACCTTC

d_gene: NA
v_gene: TRBV7-6
j_gene: TRBJ1-1
len: 16
abundance: few
CDR3aa: CASSLTIFGGTTEAFF
CDR3nt: TGTGCCAGCAGTTTGACTATTTTCGGGGGGACGACTGAAGCTTTCTTT

d_gene: NA
v_gene: TRBV6-5
j_gene: TRBJ1-6
len: 13
abundance: NA
CDR3aa: CASSYRGTPFLHF
CDR3nt: TGTGCCAGCAGTTACCGTGGGACACCATTCCTCCACTTT

d_gene: NA
v_gene: TRBV4-2
j_gene: TRBJ2-3
len: 14
abundance: NA
CDR3aa: CASSKAAISDTQYF
CDR3nt: TGTGCCAGCAGCAAAGCCGCTATTTCTGATACGCAGTATTTT

d_gene: TRBD1
v_gene: TRBV6-4
j_gene: TRBJ2-1
len: 14
abundance: NA
CDR3aa: CASSERQGRNEQFF
CDR3nt: TGTGCCAGCAGTGAAAGACAGGGGAGGAATGAGCAGTTCTTC

d_gene: NA
v_gene: TRBV6-1
j_gene: TRBJ2-1
len: 16
abundance: few
CDR3aa: CASSEWGQGSYNEQFF
CDR3nt: TGTGCCAGCAGTGAATGGGGTCAGGGGTCCTACAATGAGCAGTTCTTC

d_gene: NA
v_gene: TRBV5-4
j_gene: TRBJ2-7
len: 15
abundance: NA
CDR3aa: CASSFLTGVNYEQYF
CDR3nt: TGTGCCAGCAGCTTTTTGACGGGGGTTAACTACGAGCAGTACTTC

d_gene: NA
v_gene: TRBV5-1
j_gene: TRBJ1-2
len: 12
abundance: once
CDR3aa: CASSSSSGGYTF
CDR3nt: TGCGCCAGCAGCAGTTCCTCGGGTGGCTACACCTTC

d_gene: NA
v_gene: TRBV11-3
j_gene: TRBJ2-7
len: 14
abundance: NA
CDR3aa: CASSELAGSHEQYF
CDR3nt: TGTGCCAGCAGCGAGCTGGCAGGGTCCCACGAGCAGTACTTC

d_gene: NA
v_gene: TRBV27
j_gene: TRBJ2-7
len: 14
abundance: once
CDR3aa: CASSPSLGSYEQYF
CDR3nt: TGTGCCAGCAGTCCCTCTCTAGGATCCTACGAGCAGTACTTC

d_gene: TRBD1
v_gene: TRBV20-1
j_gene: TRBJ2-5
len: 11
abundance: NA
CDR3aa: CRQGAGETQYF
CDR3nt: TGTAGACAGGGAGCCGGGGAGACCCAGTACTTC

d_gene: NA
v_gene: TRBV4-3
j_gene: TRBJ1-2
len: 17
abundance: NA
CDR3aa: CASSQDVRGLSNYGYTF
CDR3nt: TGCGCCAGCAGCCAAGATGTCAGGGGATTATCGAACTATGGCTACACCTTC

d_gene: TRBD1
v_gene: TRBV2
j_gene: TRBJ1-4
len: 15
abundance: once
CDR3aa: CASRDKTGGDEKLFF
CDR3nt: TGTGCCAGCAGGGACAAGACAGGGGGCGATGAAAAACTGTTTTTT

d_gene: NA
v_gene: TRBV20-1
j_gene: TRBJ2-7
len: 11
abundance: NA
CDR3aa: CSAPTAGEQYF
CDR3nt: TGCAGTGCTCCGACAGCCGGCGAGCAGTACTTC

d_gene: TRBD2
v_gene: TRBV4-1
j_gene: TRBJ2-1
len: 19
abundance: NA
CDR3aa: CASSQEGISGTLSYNEQFF
CDR3nt: TGCGCCAGCAGCCAAGAAGGTATTAGCGGGACCCTCTCCTACAATGAGCAGTTCTTC

d_gene: NA
v_gene: TRBV30
j_gene: TRBJ2-2
len: 13
abundance: NA
CDR3aa: CARSATQARELFF
CDR3nt: TGTGCCCGGAGTGCGACCCAGGCGCGGGAGCTGTTTTTT

d_gene: NA
v_gene: TRBV30
j_gene: TRBJ2-5
len: 13
abundance: NA
CDR3aa: CAWSTRRQETQYF
CDR3nt: TGTGCCTGGAGTACTAGAAGACAAGAGACCCAGTACTTC

d_gene: NA
v_gene: TRBV13
j_gene: TRBJ2-2
len: 13
abundance: NA
CDR3aa: CASSPTGAGELFF
CDR3nt: TGTGCCAGCAGCCCCACCGGGGCCGGGGAGCTGTTTTTT

d_gene: NA
v_gene: TRBV7-2
j_gene: TRBJ2-2
len: 15
abundance: NA
CDR3aa: CASSFRVLNTGELFF
CDR3nt: TGTGCCAGCAGCTTTCGGGTGCTGAACACCGGGGAGCTGTTTTTT

d_gene: NA
v_gene: TRBV6-6
j_gene: TRBJ1-3
len: 16
abundance: few
CDR3aa: CASSLRGVTGGNTIYF
CDR3nt: TGTGCCAGCAGTCTCCGAGGGGTGACAGGAGGAAACACCATATATTTT